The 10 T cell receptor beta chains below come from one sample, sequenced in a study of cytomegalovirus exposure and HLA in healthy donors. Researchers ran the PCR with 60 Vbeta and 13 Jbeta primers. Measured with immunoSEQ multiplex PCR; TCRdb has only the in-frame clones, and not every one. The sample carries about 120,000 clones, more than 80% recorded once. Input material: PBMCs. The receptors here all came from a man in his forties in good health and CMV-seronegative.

CDR3 region: CATRQSSYEQYF. The CDR3 coding sequence is TGTGCCACAAGACAGAGCTCCTACGAGCAGTACTTC. The rearrangement uses TRBV19 and TRBJ2-7, with D perhaps TRBD1 (5 bases). Germline V gene sequence: CDR1 LNHDA, CDR2 SQIVND (reference sequence). The CDR3 sequence is 12 residues long. The ends were cut back, 10 bases at V and 0 bases at J, with 10 bases in the middle.

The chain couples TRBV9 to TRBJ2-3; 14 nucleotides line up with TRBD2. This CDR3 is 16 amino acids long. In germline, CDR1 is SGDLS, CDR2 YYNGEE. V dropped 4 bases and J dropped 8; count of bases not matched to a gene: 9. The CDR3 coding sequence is TGTGCCAGCAGCACCCTGACTAGCGGGGGGGCCGGTACGCAGTATTTT. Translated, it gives CASSTLTSGGAGTQYF.

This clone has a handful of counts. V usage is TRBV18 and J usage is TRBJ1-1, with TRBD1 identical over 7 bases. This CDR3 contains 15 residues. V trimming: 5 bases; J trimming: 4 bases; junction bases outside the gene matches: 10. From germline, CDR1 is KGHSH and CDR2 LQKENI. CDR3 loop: CASSTQTGSGTEAFF. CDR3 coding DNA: TGTGCCAGCTCAACTCAGACAGGGTCGGGCACTGAAGCTTTCTTT.

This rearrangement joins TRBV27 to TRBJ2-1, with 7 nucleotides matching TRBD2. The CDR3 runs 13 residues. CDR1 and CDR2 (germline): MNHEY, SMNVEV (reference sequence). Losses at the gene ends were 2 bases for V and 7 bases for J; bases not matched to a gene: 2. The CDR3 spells CASSLRGGNEQFF. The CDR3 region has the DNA TGTGCCAGCAGTTTACGGGGAGGGAATGAGCAGTTCTTC.

CDR3: CATSRDRQIVQKQFF. DNA for the CDR3: TGTGCCACCAGCAGAGATAGACAGATAGTACAAAAGCAGTTCTTC. The rearrangement links TRBV15 to TRBJ2-1, with a tentative D call TRBD1 (5 bases). V lost 0 bases and J lost 11, with 17 bases in between. Per the germline V gene, CDR1 is LNHNV and CDR2 is YYDKDF (reference sequence). This CDR3 comprises 15 residues.

This CDR3 reads CASSEDAGSYNEQFF. In DNA form, the CDR3 reads TGTGCCAGCAGTGAAGACGCGGGATCATACAATGAGCAGTTCTTC. This rearrangement joins TRBV2 to TRBJ2-1; weak D call: TRBD2 (6 bases). The CDR3 loop spans 15 amino acids. Germline lookup yields CDR1 SNHLY and CDR2 FYNNEI. The germline V and J ends were trimmed by 1 base and 4 bases, with 11 bases remaining between them. Variable domain in full (rest from reference TRBV2 and TRBJ2-1): EPEVTQTPSHQVTQMGQEVILRCVPISNHLYFYWYRQILGQKVEFLVSFYNNEISEKSEIFDDQFSVERPDGSNFTLKIRSTKLEDSAMYFCASSEDAGSYNEQFFGPGTRLTVL.

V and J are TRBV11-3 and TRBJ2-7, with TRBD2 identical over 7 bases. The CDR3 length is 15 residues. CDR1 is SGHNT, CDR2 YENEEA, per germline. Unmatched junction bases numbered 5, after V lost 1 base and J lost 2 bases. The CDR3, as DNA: TGTGCCAGCAGCTTAGGCGGGAGCACCCCCTACGAGCAGTACTTC. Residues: CASSLGGSTPYEQYF. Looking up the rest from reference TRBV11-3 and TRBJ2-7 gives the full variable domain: EAGVVQSPRYKIIEKKQPVAFWCNPISGHNTLYWYLQNLGQGPELLIRYENEEAVDDSQLPKDRFSAERLKGVDSTLKIQPAELGDSAVYLCASSLGGSTPYEQYFGPGTRLTVT.

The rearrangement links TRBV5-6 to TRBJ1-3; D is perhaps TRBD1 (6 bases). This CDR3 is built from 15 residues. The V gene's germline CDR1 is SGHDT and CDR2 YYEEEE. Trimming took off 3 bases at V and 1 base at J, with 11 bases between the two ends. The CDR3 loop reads CASSSTGYSGNTIYF. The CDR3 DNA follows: TGTGCCAGCAGCTCGACAGGATATTCTGGAAACACCATATATTTT.

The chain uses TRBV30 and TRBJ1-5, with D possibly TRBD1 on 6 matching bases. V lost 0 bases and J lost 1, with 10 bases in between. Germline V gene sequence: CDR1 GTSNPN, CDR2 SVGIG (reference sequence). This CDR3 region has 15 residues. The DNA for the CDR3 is TGTGCCTGGAGTGTACAGGGTAGCAGCAATCAGCCCCAGCATTTT. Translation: CAWSVQGSSNQPQHF.

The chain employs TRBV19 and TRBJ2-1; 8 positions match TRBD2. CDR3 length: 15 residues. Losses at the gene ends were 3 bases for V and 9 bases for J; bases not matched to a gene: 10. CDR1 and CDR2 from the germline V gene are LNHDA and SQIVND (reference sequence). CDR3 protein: CASSISAGGRGEQFF. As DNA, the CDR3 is TGTGCCAGTAGTATTTCTGCGGGAGGCCGTGGTGAGCAGTTCTTC. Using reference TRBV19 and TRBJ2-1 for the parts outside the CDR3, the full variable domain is DGGITQSPKYLFRKEGQNVTLSCEQNLNHDAMYWYRQDPGQGLRLIYYSQIVNDFQKGDIAEGYSVSREKKESFPLTVTSAQKNPTAFYLCASSISAGGRGEQFFGPGTRLTVL.